The entry that follows covers one T cell receptor (beta chain) sequence. No antigen is known for it. A second PCR of 7 to 11 cycles used a sample-barcoded 5' primer and a J-beta primer mix. TCRdb re-derived calls from the 5' RACE reads in MiXCR, one entry per CDR3 protein. The sample lists hundreds of thousands of distinct CDR3 sequences; about 30% were seen once. The entry originates in a study of blood T cells in healthy people across ages. Study results and caveats: The lack of PBMC sorting stopped any conclusive naive versus antigen-experienced comparison.

Germline-derived CDR1 and CDR2 are LNHDA and SQIVND (reference sequence). The CDR3 loop spans 15 amino acids. The junction had 15 bases not matched to a gene; V was cut back by 9 bases and J by 11 bases. Healthy Caucasian individuals from Russia aged 6 to 90 served as donors. Input material: blood. This sequence was found in a woman aged 80 or older in good health. This rearrangement joins TRBV19 to TRBJ2-3, with 12 bases identical to TRBD2. The CDR3 sequence: CASATSGGHRGGQYF. CDR3 coding DNA: TGTGCCAGCGCGACTAGCGGGGGACATCGGGGTGGGCAGTATTTT.